Listed here is a single T cell receptor beta chain. Its antigen is unknown. Base qualities are missing; no much larger clone stands one base away. This specimen comes from a study of cytomegalovirus exposure and HLA in healthy donors (dated by TCRdb to 2016 to 2017). For context, the study as a whole: In an earlier analysis of approximately 640 of the donors, about 260 Gb of sequence data and some 100 million unique TCR beta sequences from some 170 million T cells were reported. An early release covering about 600 HLA-typed donors comprised roughly 300 gigabases of sequencing data and approximately 85 million unique TCR sequences. Of the roughly 400 genotyped donors, approximately 83% fell in the genetic ancestry cluster associated with self-reported Caucasian donors. The study aimed to test whether cataloging public T cell receptors could reveal signatures of past pathogen exposure. The study profiled the T cell repertoires of approximately 700 subjects by immunosequencing and related them to cytomegalovirus serostatus. In addition to the first cohort of approximately 650 subjects, a separate validation cohort of 120 different subjects was used. To predict cytomegalovirus infection status, the study combined high-throughput TCR immunosequencing, statistical association of individual TCRs with disease status, and machine learning. A later analysis re-examined previously published TCR beta repertoires from about 670 donors and added high-resolution HLA genotyping to investigate patterns of TCR occurrence. In the later analysis, no new phenotypic data were used to find candidate immune exposures; instead, reliance was placed on TCR beta sequences and their occurrence across donors. An earlier analysis of several hundred of the donors applied high-throughput TCR beta sequencing to assess whether each TCR beta V gene segment acted as functional or pseudogenic. Donor age, sex, ethnicity and CMV serostatus were compiled together with the repertoire data. A later genetic analysis used genome-wide SNP genotypes for about 60% of the roughly 670 donors, treating that subset as a discovery cohort. All discovery cohort repertoires had been generated using a single sequencing platform. Both class I and class II loci were covered by HLA typing, at four-digit resolution. Typing coverage varied by locus: about 620-630 donors for A, B, C, DRB1 and DQB1; some 520 for DQA1; 600 to 610 for DPA1; approximately 450 for DPB1. Five DR-DQ haplotypes were treated as single units for association and clustering because of strong linkage in the cohort. Among roughly 400 genotyped donors of the cohort, an average of roughly 240,000 unique TCR beta nucleotide sequences were sequenced per donor, around 18% of them non-productive. What the research found in general, with its limitations: In both the original and validation cohorts, the classifier was reported to diagnose cytomegalovirus status with high specificity and sensitivity. According to a later analysis, most CMV-associated TCR beta chains appeared to be HLA-restricted, and the HLA associations seemed to be driven largely by CMV exposure. According to a later genetic analysis, donors in an Asian-associated ancestry cluster had fewer N-insertions in productive TCRs than the approximately 630-donor mean. In the study, some 160 TCR beta chains were listed as associated with cytomegalovirus. Across donors, most TCR sequences were observed very rarely, whereas some public TCRs were present in many individuals. This cohort had only TCR beta chains sequenced, and the lack of alpha or paired-chain data limited which features could be detected. A further reported finding was that TCR beta sequences accurately predicted the HLA-A and HLA-B alleles for most subjects in the first cohort. Assigning TCR associations to individual alleles was difficult when HLA alleles, especially DR and DQ, strongly co-occurred. In a later analysis, several top co-occurrence clusters were reported to appear linked to parvovirus B19, influenza, CMV and Epstein-Barr virus. An association between a missense DCLRE1C variant and V-gene and J-gene trimming of TCR beta chains was found in a later genetic analysis and replicated in an independent cohort. A later analysis found that TCR association rates varied across HLA loci, with DRB1 alleles showing the most associated TCRs and HLA-C alleles the fewest. In a later analysis, 15,000 to 20,000 TCR beta sequences were associated with specific HLA alleles at a false discovery rate of 0.05. Because HLA typing was missing for some donors at each locus, association tests included only the typed subset. Roughly uniform sequencing depth across donors was assumed in presence/absence analyses, although this assumption may not hold. In a later analysis, HLA-associated TCR beta chains showed more clonal expansion and lower generation probabilities than non-associated chains that were equally common. CMV serostatus was the only immune exposure information available for the cohort. Because counts were too low, 15 to 20 rarely observed V segments, including chromosome 9 orphons, were excluded from the earlier analysis of some 590 of the donors. The authors suggested that the approach could potentially be extended to other disease states and immunological phenotypes. The sequencing pipeline was judged likely to have produced a cluster of highly shared sequence variants as a technical artifact. Correlated functional status among segregating V segments might reflect linkage disequilibrium, but an unknown experimental factor could not be ruled out. Some IMGT-functional V segments, including TRBV6-2 and TRBV6-3, could not be distinguished by the 87-base-pair reads and were therefore excluded. In vitro tests confirmed that three of the cytomegalovirus-associated TCR beta chains recognize cytomegalovirus antigens. In an earlier analysis of some 550 of the donors, most TCR beta V segments were observed in productive rearrangements about 87% or about 30% of the time, broadly matching IMGT annotations.

Trimming takes 2 bases off V and 5 bases off J; junction bases not matched to a gene: 7. The CDR3, from cysteine to phenylalanine, totals 15 residues. The only DNA kept is the CDR3, 45 bases in frame from the first base. Taken from the germline V gene, the CDR1 and CDR2 loops are SGDLS and YYNGEE. The cohort consisted of 600 or so healthy bone marrow donors. At the time of sampling, every cohort member was nominally healthy, though immune exposures that went unrecorded were likely present. The donor was CMV seronegative and was included in the group of under 450 seronegative cohort members. A peripheral blood sample was provided by each donor, and peripheral blood mononuclear cells were used for TCR beta sequencing. Genomic DNA was extracted from the blood cell samples with the Qiagen DNeasy Blood Extraction Kit. The library relied on the immunoSEQ multiplex PCR assay. A mixture of 60 forward primers for TCR Vbeta segments and 13 reverse primers for TCR Jbeta segments was used in the multiplex PCR. Amplification of the CDR3 region of rearranged TCR beta genes was performed with a multiplex PCR assay on genomic DNA. Amplified TCR beta libraries were sequenced as 87-base-pair reads on the Illumina HiSeq System. In the paper's pipeline: A later analysis tallied tens of millions of unique TCR beta chains across the approximately 670 repertoires, and some 10 million of those chains were shared by two or more donors. Raw reads were error-corrected and collapsed into unique sequences with a nearest-neighbor algorithm that merged closely related sequences to remove PCR and sequencing errors. Alignment of CDR3 sequences to IMGT reference sequences was used to assign V, D and J gene segments. For a sequence to be retained, a match of at least six nucleotides was required to both a V gene segment and a J gene segment. A rearrangement was called productive if the CDR3 had no stop codons and remained in frame with V and J, and every other rearrangement was called non-productive. Following IMGT convention, CDR3 was defined as the stretch from the second conserved V-encoded cysteine to the conserved J-encoded phenylalanine. In an earlier analysis of more than 550 of the donors, sequences lacking an unambiguous match to a single V gene segment were excluded. In an earlier analysis of several hundred of the donors, V segments were called functional above 56.7% productive rearrangements and were called segregating when the between-donor standard deviation exceeded 5%. A statistical classification framework was developed to diagnose cytomegalovirus status using the catalog of TCR beta chain sequences. V and J gene assignment, in a later analysis, came from comparing TCR nucleotide sequences with IMGT/GENE-DB human TR gene sequences. In a later analysis, CDR3 sequences and most-parsimonious VDJ recombination scenarios were assigned using the TCRdist pipeline. A later analysis defined each TCR beta chain by its CDR3 amino acid sequence plus V-gene family, and excluded reads lacking a unique V-gene family. As a way to deal with suspected cross-contamination and a sequencing artifact, a later analysis dropped under 600 nucleotide sequences that were highly shared and had low generation probability. For each public chain, a later analysis derived a clonal expansion index from normalized ranks of inferred template counts within each repertoire. A later analysis computed generation probabilities with a VDJ recombination model fitted to out-of-frame rearrangements, and checked the results against IGoR. Hypergeometric tests were used in a later analysis to score TCR-TCR, TCR-HLA and TCR-CMV co-occurrence, with a repertoire-size bias correction applied to the TCR pairs. To estimate false discovery rates, a later analysis permuted the HLA or CMV assignments 20 times. In a later analysis, co-occurring TCRs were grouped using DBSCAN, and TCRdist sequence similarity was added for clustering within HLA-allele-positive subsets. Repertoires with fewer than 30,000 or more than 120,000 public chains were left out of co-occurrence clustering, as were about 5 repertoires with anomalous nucleotide sharing. As stored in TCRdb, this immuneACCESS dataset retains in-frame rearrangements with V and J assigned. A fraction of the clones does not appear; measured against another copy, unresolved V genes explain less than half of the discrepancy, and the remainder lacks a known reason. For V, J and clone size, that table is used; D and trimming come from the DNA. The sample yields around 180,000 clones; less than 85% were counted once. The ten largest make up 1% of the sample.

The sequencing sample was made of PBMCs. This clonotype was sampled from a boy aged 2-15 years in good health and CMV-seronegative. The chain joins TRBV9 to TRBJ2-3, and 8 junction bases match TRBD2. The nucleotides read TGTGCCAGCAGCGTGACGGGGGGGCGAATAGATACGCAGTATTTT. The resulting protein is CASSVTGGRIDTQYF.